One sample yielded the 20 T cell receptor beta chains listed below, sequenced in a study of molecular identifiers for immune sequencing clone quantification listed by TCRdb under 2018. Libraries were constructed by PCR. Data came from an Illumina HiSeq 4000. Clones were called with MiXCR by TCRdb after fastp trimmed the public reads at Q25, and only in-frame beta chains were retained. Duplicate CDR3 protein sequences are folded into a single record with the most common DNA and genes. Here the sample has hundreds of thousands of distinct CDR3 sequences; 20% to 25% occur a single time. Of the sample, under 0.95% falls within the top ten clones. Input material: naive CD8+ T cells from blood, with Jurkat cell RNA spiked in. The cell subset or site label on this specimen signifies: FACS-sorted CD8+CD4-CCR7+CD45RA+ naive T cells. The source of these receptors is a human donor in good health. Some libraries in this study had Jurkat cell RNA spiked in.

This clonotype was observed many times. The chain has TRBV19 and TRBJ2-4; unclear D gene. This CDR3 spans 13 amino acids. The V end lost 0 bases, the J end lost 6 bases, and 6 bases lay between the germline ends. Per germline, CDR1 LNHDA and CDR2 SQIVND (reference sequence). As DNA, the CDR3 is TGTGCCAGTAGTATAGATCTCGTAAACATTCAGTACTTC. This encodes CASSIDLVNIQYF.

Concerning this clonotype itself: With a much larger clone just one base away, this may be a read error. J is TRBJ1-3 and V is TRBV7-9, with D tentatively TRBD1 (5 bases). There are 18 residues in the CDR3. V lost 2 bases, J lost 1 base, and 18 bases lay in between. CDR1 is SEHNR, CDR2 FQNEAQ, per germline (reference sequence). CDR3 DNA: TGTGCCAGCAGCTTAATCCGGGACGTATGGAAGTCTGGAAACACCATATATTTT. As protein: CASSLIRDVWKSGNTIYF.

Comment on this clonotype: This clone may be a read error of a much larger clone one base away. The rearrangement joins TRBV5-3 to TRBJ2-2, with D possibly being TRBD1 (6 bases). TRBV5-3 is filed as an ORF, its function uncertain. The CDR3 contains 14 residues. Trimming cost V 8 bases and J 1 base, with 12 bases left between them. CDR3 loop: CASAGTLNTGELFF. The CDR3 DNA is TGTGCCAGCGCCGGGACACTGAACACCGGGGAGCTGTTTTTT.

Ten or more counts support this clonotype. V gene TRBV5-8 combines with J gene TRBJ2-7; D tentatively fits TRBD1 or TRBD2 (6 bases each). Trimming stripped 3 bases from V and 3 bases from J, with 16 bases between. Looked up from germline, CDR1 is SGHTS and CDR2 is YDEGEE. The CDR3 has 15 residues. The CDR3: CASSYPPGAFYEQYF. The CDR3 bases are TGTGCCAGCAGCTACCCCCCGGGGGCCTTCTACGAGCAGTACTTC.

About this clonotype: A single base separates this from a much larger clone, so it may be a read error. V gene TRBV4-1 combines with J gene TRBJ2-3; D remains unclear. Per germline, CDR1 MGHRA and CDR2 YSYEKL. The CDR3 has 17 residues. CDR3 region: CTSSQSPRAGATDTQYF. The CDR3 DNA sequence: TGCACCAGCAGCCAATCACCCAGAGCCGGAGCCACAGATACGCAGTATTTT.

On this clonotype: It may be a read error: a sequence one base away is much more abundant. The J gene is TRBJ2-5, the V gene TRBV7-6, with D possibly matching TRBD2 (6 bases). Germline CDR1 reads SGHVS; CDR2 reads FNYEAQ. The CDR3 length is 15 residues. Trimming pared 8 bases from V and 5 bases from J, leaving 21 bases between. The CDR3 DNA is TGTGCCAGCGGCCCGCGGGGCCCGACAGCGGAGACCCAGTACTTC. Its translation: CASGPRGPTAETQYF.

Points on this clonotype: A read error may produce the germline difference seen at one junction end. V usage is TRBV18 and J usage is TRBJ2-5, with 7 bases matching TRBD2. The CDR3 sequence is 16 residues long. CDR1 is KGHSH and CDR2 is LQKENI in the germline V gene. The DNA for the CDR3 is TGTGCCAGCTCCCCGGGATGGGGGGGTCTTCAAGGGACCCAGTACTTC. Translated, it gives CASSPGWGGLQGTQYF.

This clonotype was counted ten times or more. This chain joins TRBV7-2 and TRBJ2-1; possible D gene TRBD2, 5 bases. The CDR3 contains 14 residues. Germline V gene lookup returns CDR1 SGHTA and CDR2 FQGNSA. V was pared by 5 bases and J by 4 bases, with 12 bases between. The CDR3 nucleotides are TGTGCCAGCAGCCCATGGACTGTATACAATGAGCAGTTCTTC. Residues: CASSPWTVYNEQFF. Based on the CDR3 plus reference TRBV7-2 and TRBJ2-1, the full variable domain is GAGVSQSPSNKVTEKGKDVELRCDPISGHTALYWYRQSLGQGLEFLIYFQGNSAPDKSGLPSDRFSAERTGGSVSTLTIQRTQQEDSAVYLCASSPWTVYNEQFFGPGTRLTVL.

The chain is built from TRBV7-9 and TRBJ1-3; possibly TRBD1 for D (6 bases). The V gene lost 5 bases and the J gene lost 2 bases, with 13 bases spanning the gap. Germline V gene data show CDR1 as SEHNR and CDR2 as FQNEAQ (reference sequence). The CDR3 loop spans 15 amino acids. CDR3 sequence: CASSDGGGTGNTIYF. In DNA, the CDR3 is TGTGCCAGCAGCGACGGGGGGGGCACTGGAAACACCATATATTTT.

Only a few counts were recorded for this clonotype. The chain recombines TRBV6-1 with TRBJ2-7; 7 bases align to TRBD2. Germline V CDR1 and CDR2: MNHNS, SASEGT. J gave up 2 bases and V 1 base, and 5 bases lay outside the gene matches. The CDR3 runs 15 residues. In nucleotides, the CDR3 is TGTGCCAGCAGTGAAGGGGCTAGCGGAGCCTACGAGCAGTACTTC. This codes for CASSEGASGAYEQYF.

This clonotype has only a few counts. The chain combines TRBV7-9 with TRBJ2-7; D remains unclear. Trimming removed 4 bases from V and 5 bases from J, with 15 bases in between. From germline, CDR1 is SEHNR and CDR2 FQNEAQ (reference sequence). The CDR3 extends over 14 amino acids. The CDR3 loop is CASSSSQTGHEQYF. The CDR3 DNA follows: TGTGCCAGCAGCTCATCCCAGACGGGCCACGAGCAGTACTTC. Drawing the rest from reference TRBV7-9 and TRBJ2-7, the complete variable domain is DTGVSQNPRHKITKRGQNVTFRCDPISEHNRLYWYRQTLGQGPEFLTYFQNEAQLEKSRLLSDRFSAERPKGSFSTLEIQRTEQGDSAMYLCASSSSQTGHEQYFGPGTRLTVT.

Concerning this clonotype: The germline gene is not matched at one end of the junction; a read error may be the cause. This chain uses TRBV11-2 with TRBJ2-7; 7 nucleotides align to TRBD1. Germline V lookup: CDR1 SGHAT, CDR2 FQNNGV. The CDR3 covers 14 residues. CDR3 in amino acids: CASTPTGFSYGQYF. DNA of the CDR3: TGTGCCAGCACCCCGACAGGGTTCTCCTACGGGCAGTACTTC.

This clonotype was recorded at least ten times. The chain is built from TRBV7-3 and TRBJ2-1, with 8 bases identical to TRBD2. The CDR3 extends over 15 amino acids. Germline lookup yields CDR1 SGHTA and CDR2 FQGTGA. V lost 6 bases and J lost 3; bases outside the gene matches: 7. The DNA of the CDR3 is TGTGCCAGCAGGCCGAGCGGGAGTCACTACAATGAGCAGTTCTTC. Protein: CASRPSGSHYNEQFF.

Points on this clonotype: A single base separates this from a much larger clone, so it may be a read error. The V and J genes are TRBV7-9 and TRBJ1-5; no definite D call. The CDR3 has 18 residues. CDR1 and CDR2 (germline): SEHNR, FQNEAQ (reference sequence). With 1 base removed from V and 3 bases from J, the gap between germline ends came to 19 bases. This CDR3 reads CASSLGPAGGWNNQPQHF. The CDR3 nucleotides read TGTGCCAGCAGCTTAGGCCCGGCGGGAGGTTGGAACAATCAGCCCCAGCATTTT.

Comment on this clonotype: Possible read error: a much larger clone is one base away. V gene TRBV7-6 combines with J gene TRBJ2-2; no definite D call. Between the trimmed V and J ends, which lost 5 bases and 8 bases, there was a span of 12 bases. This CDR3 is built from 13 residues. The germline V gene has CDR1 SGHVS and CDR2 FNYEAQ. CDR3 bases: TGTGCCAGCAGCCTTATTGAGTCGGGGGAGCTGTTTTTT. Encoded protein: CASSLIESGELFF.

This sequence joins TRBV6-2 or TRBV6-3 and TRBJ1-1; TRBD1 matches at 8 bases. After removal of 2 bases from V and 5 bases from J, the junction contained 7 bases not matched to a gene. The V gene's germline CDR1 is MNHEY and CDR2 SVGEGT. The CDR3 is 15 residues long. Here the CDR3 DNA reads TGTGCCAGCAGTTACCCCGCAGGGGGCCATACTGAAGCTTTCTTT. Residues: CASSYPAGGHTEAFF.

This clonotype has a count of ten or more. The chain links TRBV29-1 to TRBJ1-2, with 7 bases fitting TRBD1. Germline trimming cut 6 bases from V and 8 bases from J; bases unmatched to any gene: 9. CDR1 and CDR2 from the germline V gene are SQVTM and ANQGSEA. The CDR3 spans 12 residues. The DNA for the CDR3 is TGCAGCGTAGACAGGGAGAGCGGCGGCTACACCTTC. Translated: CSVDRESGGYTF.

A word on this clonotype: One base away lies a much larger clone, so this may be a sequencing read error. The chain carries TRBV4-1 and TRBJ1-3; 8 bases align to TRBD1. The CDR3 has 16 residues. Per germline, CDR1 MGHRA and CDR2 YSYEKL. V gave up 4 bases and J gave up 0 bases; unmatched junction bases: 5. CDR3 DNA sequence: TGCGCCAGCAGCCCAGGGGGCTGGGACTCTGGAAACACCATATATTTT. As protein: CASSPGGWDSGNTIYF.

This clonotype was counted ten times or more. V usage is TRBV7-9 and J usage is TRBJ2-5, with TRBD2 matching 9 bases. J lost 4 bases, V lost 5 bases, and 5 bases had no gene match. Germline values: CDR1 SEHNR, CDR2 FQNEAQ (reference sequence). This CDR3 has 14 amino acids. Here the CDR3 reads CASSKRGARETQYF. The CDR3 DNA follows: TGTGCCAGCAGCAAGCGGGGGGCTAGAGAGACCCAGTACTTC.

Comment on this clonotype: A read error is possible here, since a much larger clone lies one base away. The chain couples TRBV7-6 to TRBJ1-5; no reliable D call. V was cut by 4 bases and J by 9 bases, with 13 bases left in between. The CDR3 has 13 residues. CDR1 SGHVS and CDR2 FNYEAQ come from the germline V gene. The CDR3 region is CASSSNPNRPQHF. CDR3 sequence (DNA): TGTGCCAGCAGCTCAAATCCAAACCGGCCCCAGCATTTT.